Below, one TCR beta chain is given with its context. Antigen specificity is unknown. The sample belongs to a study of graft-versus-host responses after intestinal transplantation. Study outcomes and limitations: Recipient bone marrow held GvH clones, some seen earlier in ileum or blood. GvH clone levels peaked in circulation, and this peak was associated with early post-transplant HvG declines.

Germline V CDR1 and CDR2: MGHRA, YSYEKL. The CDR3 runs to 14 residues. Trimming cost V 1 base and J 3 bases, with 9 bases left between them. Assay used: immunoSEQ multiplex PCR; TCRdb lists only in-frame clones, some missing. The sample contains roughly 89,000 clones, 91% of which appear only once. The V call is TRBV4-1, the J call TRBJ1-2; D is perhaps TRBD1 (5 bases). Specimen: unstimulated CD4+ T cells sorted from spleen or lymph node cells, collected before intestinal transplant. The sequence was obtained from a human donor who received an intestinal transplant. CDR3 sequence (DNA): TGCGCCAGCAGCCAAGTCGGGGGAGACTATGGCTACACCTTC. It translates to CASSQVGGDYGYTF.